This T cell receptor (beta chain) was captured in a study of T cells in Graves' hyperthyroidism and ophthalmopathy. The CDR3 spans 13 residues. Germline V lookup: CDR1 GTSNPN, CDR2 SVGIG (reference sequence). Trimming stripped 1 base from V and 9 bases from J, with 15 bases between. The CDR3 regions of TCR beta were amplified from RNA transcripts. During a first-round RT-PCR of the TCR CDR3, the HTBI primer set was used. From the multiplex PCR reads, TCRdb called clonotypes with MiXCR, one entry per CDR3 protein. The table has 250,000 to 400,000 distinct CDR3 sequences, 12% to 15% seen once. This clonotype was recorded at least ten times.

Sequenced material: blood. The chain recombines TRBV30 with TRBJ1-2, with D uncertain. This sequence originates from a woman aged 40 to 55 with Graves' ophthalmopathy. Here the CDR3 DNA reads TGTGCCTGGAGTGCCCAGAGTTCTGCTCGCTACACCTTC. Translated, it gives CAWSAQSSARYTF.